The present T cell receptor (beta chain) was sequenced within a study of blood T cells in healthy people across ages. This clonotype was found a few times. After removal of 6 bases from V and 8 bases from J, the junction contained 12 bases not matched to a gene. CDR3 size: 14 residues. For the second PCR, which ran for about 7 to 12 cycles, a sample-barcoded 5' primer and a J-beta primer mix were used. TCRdb re-derived calls from the 5' RACE reads in MiXCR, one entry per CDR3 protein. The table has around 400,000 distinct CDR3 sequences, about 52% seen once; the top ten hold over 40%. This TCR was sampled from a man aged 55-75 years in good health. Sequencing was done on a sample of blood. The rearrangement links TRBV12-3 or TRBV12-4 to TRBJ1-2; 7 bases agree with TRBD1. Here the CDR3 reads CASSRSTGREGYTF. DNA of the CDR3: TGTGCCAGCAGCCGCTCGACAGGGCGGGAAGGCTACACCTTC.